The clone carrying this T cell receptor (beta chain) was detected only once. No antigen is known for it. Both about-4-week and about-12-week second-dose recipients were combined. This sample stems from a study of T cell responses to AZD1222 COVID-19 vaccine. Study-wide results and limits: Across spike, vaccine-associated CD4 TCRs were found, dominant at 160-218 and 743-854. Sampled repertoires all dated from after the peak T cell response.

CDR1 is MDHEN and CDR2 is SYDVKM in the germline V gene. V lost 7 bases to trimming and J lost 7 bases, with 17 bases between them. CDR3 size: 14 residues. TCRdb keeps only in-frame clones here, not all; method: immunoSEQ multiplex PCR. The data show about 120,000 clones, about 90% seen once. The receptor comes from an adult who received the AZD1222 COVID-19 vaccine. The sequencing used peripheral blood, collected 28 days after the second AZD1222 dose. V is TRBV28 and J is TRBJ1-5, with D perhaps matching TRBD1 (5 bases). CDR3 sequence (DNA): TGTGCCAGCACACTGGGCCAGGGTGGACAGCCCCAGCATTTT. Encoded protein: CASTLGQGGQPQHF.